These 29 T cell receptor beta chains were all obtained from the same sample, sequenced in a study of T cell repertoires in cytomegalovirus infection. One entry per CDR3 protein, called by TCRdb with MiXCR from the reads. The data contain 150,000 to 200,000 distinct CDR3 sequences, around 20% of them singletons. Material: PBMCs. The receptor source for this set is a human donor in good health (CMV status not recorded). Some clones in this sample may be carry-over from other donors' samples.

This clonotype was seen more than once but under ten times. This chain uses TRBV6-5 with TRBJ1-1, with a tentative D call TRBD1 (5 bases). The germline CDR1 and CDR2 sequences are MNHEY and SVGAGI. V was pared by 5 bases and J by 6 bases, with 16 bases between. This CDR3 contains 14 residues. In nucleotides, the CDR3 is TGTGCCAGCAGTCCCCGTAGGGTAGGGGCTGAAGCTTTCTTT. Protein: CASSPRRVGAEAFF.

Ten or more counts support this clonotype. This chain connects TRBV11-1 to TRBJ1-2; TRBD1 might be the D (5 bases). This CDR3 comprises 12 residues. Per the germline V gene, CDR1 is SGHAT and CDR2 is FQDESV (reference sequence). Trimming stripped 1 base from V and 6 bases from J, with 6 bases between. The CDR3 DNA follows: TGTGCCAGCAGCTTAGAAGGGGATGGCTACACCTTC. Amino acids: CASSLEGDGYTF.

Notes on this clonotype: This may be a read error, as it is one base from a much larger clone. The V call is TRBV6-1, the J call TRBJ1-5; no clear D. CDR1 MNHNS and CDR2 SASEGT come from the germline V gene. V lost 5 bases to trimming and J lost 2 bases, with 13 bases between them. The CDR3 spans 15 residues. CDR3 sequence (DNA): TGTGCCAGCAGTTGGATTTCTGCGGGCAATCAGCCCCAGCATTTT. This codes for CASSWISAGNQPQHF.

V is TRBV6-5 and J is TRBJ1-2; possibly TRBD1 for D (6 bases). The ends were cut back, 8 bases at V and 1 base at J, with 23 bases in the middle. Per the germline V gene, CDR1 is MNHEY and CDR2 is SVGAGI. This CDR3 contains 17 residues. The CDR3 nucleotides are TGTGCCAGCGGCGATTCTCCGGACAGAAGATTTAACTATGGCTACACCTTC. Translation: CASGDSPDRRFNYGYTF.

Regarding this clonotype: It may be a read error: a sequence one base away is much more abundant. This sequence joins TRBV7-3 and TRBJ1-1; D perhaps matches TRBD1 (5 bases). The CDR3 consists of 15 residues. Germline V lookup: CDR1 SGHTA, CDR2 FQGTGA. CDR3 sequence (DNA): TGTGCCCGCAGCTTAGAGGCAGTCGGGGGCACTGAAGCTTTCTTT. It specifies CARSLEAVGGTEAFF.

Only a few counts were recorded for this clonotype. The chain uses TRBV19 and TRBJ2-3, with D unresolved. The germline V gene has CDR1 LNHDA and CDR2 SQIVND (reference sequence). Trimming took 7 bases from V and 1 from J, leaving 6 bases between them. CDR3 size: 12 residues. The CDR3 region has the DNA TGTGCCAGTATGGTTGGCACAGATACGCAGTATTTT. This translates into CASMVGTDTQYF. Filled out from reference TRBV19 and TRBJ2-3, the complete variable domain reads DGGITQSPKYLFRKEGQNVTLSCEQNLNHDAMYWYRQDPGQGLRLIYYSQIVNDFQKGDIAEGYSVSREKKESFPLTVTSAQKNPTAFYLCASMVGTDTQYFGPGTRLTVL.

This clonotype was counted only a few times. CDR3 sequence (DNA): TGTGCCAGCACCCCAGGAACAACTAGCGGCCAAGAGACCCAGTACTTC. Amino acid sequence: CASTPGTTSGQETQYF. V and J are TRBV11-2 and TRBJ2-5; TRBD2 matches 8 bases. The CDR3 is made up of 16 amino acids. Unmatched junction bases numbered 11, after V lost 7 bases and J lost 1 base. The germline V gene has CDR1 SGHAT and CDR2 FQNNGV.

A few counts support this clonotype. V is TRBV19 and J is TRBJ1-5; D remains unclear. With 4 bases removed from V and 0 bases from J, the gap between germline ends came to 10 bases. The germline CDR1 and CDR2 sequences are LNHDA and SQIVND (reference sequence). CDR3 size: 15 residues. CDR3 DNA sequence: TGTGCCAGTAGTAGCGGACGGGCTAGCAATCAGCCCCAGCATTTT. The encoded protein is CASSSGRASNQPQHF.

The rearrangement joins TRBV6-5 to TRBJ2-6; no definite D call. This CDR3 comprises 22 residues. Germline V gives CDR1 MNHEY, CDR2 SVGAGI. Trimming pared 2 bases from V and 0 bases from J, leaving 26 bases between. CDR3 residues: CASSYSDPRPFVMGSGANVLTF. The CDR3 coding sequence is TGTGCCAGCAGTTACAGTGACCCACGCCCGTTCGTTATGGGCTCTGGGGCCAACGTCCTGACTTTC.

The rearrangement links TRBV11-2 to TRBJ2-5, with 10 bases that match TRBD2. This CDR3 region has 16 residues. Germline values: CDR1 SGHAT, CDR2 FQNNGV. Losses at the gene ends were 1 base for V and 2 bases for J; bases not matched to a gene: 4. CDR3 sequence (DNA): TGTGCCAGCAGCTTAGGAGCGGGAGGGCCGCAAGAGACCCAGTACTTC. This translates into CASSLGAGGPQETQYF.

On this clonotype: A much larger clone sits a single nucleotide away, making a read error possible. This rearrangement joins TRBV7-6 to TRBJ2-3; the match to TRBD1 covers 8 bases. CDR3 length equals 15 residues. CDR1 and CDR2 (germline): SGHVS, FNYEAQ. In nucleotides, the CDR3 is TGTGCCAGCAGCCCGGGGGACAGGTTCACAGATACGCTGTATTTT. Translating gives CASSPGDRFTDTLYF.

Notes on this clonotype: Germline and junction disagree at one end, which may indicate a read error. In nucleotides, the CDR3 is TGCAATGCTAGGGTAGTCGGACAGGGGTTAGGCGAGCAGTACTTC. Translation: CNARVVGQGLGEQYF. The gene calls are TRBV20-1 and TRBJ2-7; TRBD1 aligns across 9 bases. CDR1 is DFQATT, CDR2 SNEGSKA, per germline (reference sequence). CDR3 length equals 15 residues.

This clonotype has only one observation. The chain has TRBV9 and TRBJ2-1; D is perhaps TRBD2 (6 bases). Trimming removed 0 bases at V and 10 bases at J, with 14 bases between. Germline V gene lookup returns CDR1 SGDLS and CDR2 YYNGEE. CDR3 length: 14 residues. The CDR3 region has the DNA TGTGCCAGCAGCGTAGCGGGACTGCCGAGCGAGCAGTTCTTC. Residues: CASSVAGLPSEQFF.

This rearrangement joins TRBV18 to TRBJ2-5; possible D gene TRBD1, 5 bases. Germline V CDR1 and CDR2: KGHSH, LQKENI. The CDR3 covers 13 residues. V was cut by 6 bases and J by 2 bases, with 10 bases left in between. CDR3 in amino acids: CASSARQQETQYF. The CDR3 DNA reads as TGTGCCAGCTCCGCGAGACAGCAAGAGACCCAGTACTTC.

This clonotype was found many times. The gene calls are TRBV12-3 or TRBV12-4 and TRBJ1-5; 8 bases agree with TRBD1. This CDR3 is 15 amino acids long. With 6 bases clipped from V and 0 bases from J, the junction kept 4 bases outside the gene matches. This CDR3 is CASRGQAISNQPQHF. The CDR3 nucleotides are TGTGCCAGCAGGGGACAGGCGATTAGCAATCAGCCCCAGCATTTT.

This clonotype was seen at least ten times. V gene TRBV6-2 or TRBV6-3 combines with J gene TRBJ2-7; 8 nucleotides match TRBD1. CDR3 size: 15 residues. Germline V CDR1 and CDR2: MNHEY, SVGEGT. This CDR3 reads CASSVGQGYEHQYQV. CDR3 in DNA: TGTGCCAGCAGTGTCGGACAGGGCTACGAGCATCAGTATCAAGTC.

The rearrangement joins TRBV29-1 to TRBJ2-1; the match to TRBD2 covers 12 bases. This CDR3 spans 16 amino acids. Germline CDR1 is SQVTM and CDR2 is ANQGSEA. Losses at the gene ends were 4 bases for V and 7 bases for J; bases not matched to a gene: 11. CDR3 nucleotides: TGCAGCGTTGGTTTGGCTAGCGGGAGGGCCCAAAATGAGCAGTTCTTC. It is translated as CSVGLASGRAQNEQFF.

This clonotype was seen more than once but under ten times. CDR3 coding DNA: TGTGCCAGCAGTTCCGACGACGGTTACATAGCCAAAAACATTCAGTACTTC. It is translated as CASSSDDGYIAKNIQYF. This chain links TRBV6-2 or TRBV6-3 with TRBJ2-4; D not certain. Trimming cost V 4 bases and J 0 bases, with 16 bases left between them. The CDR3 totals 17 residues. In germline, CDR1 is MNHEY, CDR2 SVGEGT.

V usage is TRBV6-2 or TRBV6-3 and J usage is TRBJ2-1; 8 nucleotides align to TRBD2. From germline, CDR1 is MNHEY and CDR2 SVGEGT. The length of the CDR3 is 17 residues. V was clipped by 0 bases and J by 3 bases; unmatched bases: 7. The CDR3 DNA is TGTGCCAGCAGTTACTCGAAAGCGGGGGACGACTACAATGAGCAGTTCTTC. Translating gives CASSYSKAGDDYNEQFF.

This clonotype was observed a handful of times. The chain combines TRBV2 with TRBJ1-1, with 8 nucleotides matching TRBD1. V shed 7 bases and J 4 bases; nucleotides not matched to a gene: 14. Germline CDR1 is SNHLY and CDR2 is FYNNEI. This CDR3 has 16 residues. The CDR3 here is CASTHRQGWLATEAFF. The DNA for the CDR3 is TGTGCCAGCACCCATAGACAGGGGTGGTTGGCCACTGAAGCTTTCTTT.

This clonotype showed up just a few times. This chain connects TRBV28 to TRBJ2-7; TRBD2 is a possible D gene (7 bases). The CDR3 spans 13 residues. Germline CDR1 and CDR2: MDHEN and SYDVKM. Trimming pared 7 bases from V and 2 bases from J, leaving 12 bases between. CDR3 sequence: CASMEGGAYEQYF. In DNA form, the CDR3 reads TGTGCCAGCATGGAGGGGGGGGCCTACGAGCAGTACTTC. The full variable domain, rest sourced from reference TRBV28 and TRBJ2-7, is DVKVTQSSRYLVKRTGEKVFLECVQDMDHENMFWYRQDPGLGLRLIYFSYDVKMKEKGDIPEGYSVSREKKERFSLILESASTNQTSMYLCASMEGGAYEQYFGPGTRLTVT.

This clonotype appeared a few times. The chain has TRBV6-1 and TRBJ1-1; the match to TRBD1 covers 7 bases. The germline V gene encodes CDR1 MNHNS and CDR2 SASEGT. There are 14 residues in the CDR3. After removal of 3 bases from V and 3 bases from J, the junction contained 4 bases not matched to a gene. CDR3 in amino acids: CASSDRRGYTEAFF. The DNA for the CDR3 is TGTGCCAGCAGTGATCGCAGGGGGTACACTGAAGCTTTCTTT.

J is TRBJ2-5 and V is TRBV6-2 or TRBV6-3; D gene uncertain. The CDR3 runs to 14 residues. The germline CDR1 and CDR2 sequences are MNHEY and SVGEGT. V was clipped by 7 bases and J by 3 bases, with 15 bases between them. CDR3 in DNA: TGTGCCAGCACCGTACTTGGCAGTAAAGAGACCCAGTACTTC. The encoded protein is CASTVLGSKETQYF.

This clonotype was observed a few times. The chain couples TRBV19 to TRBJ2-2; possible D gene TRBD2, 6 bases. V was pared by 1 base and J by 5 bases, with 8 bases between. The CDR3 contains 14 residues. Germline V gives CDR1 LNHDA, CDR2 SQIVND (reference sequence). CDR3 in DNA: TGTGCCAGTAGTATAGTAGGGAGGACCGGGGAGCTGTTTTTT. This translates into CASSIVGRTGELFF.

This clonotype was seen many times. The chain links TRBV6-5 to TRBJ1-6; D remains unclear. Germline CDR1 MNHEY, CDR2 SVGAGI. The V gene lost 4 bases and the J gene lost 9 bases, with 16 bases spanning the gap. The length of the CDR3 is 15 residues. As DNA, the CDR3 is TGTGCCAGCAGTTTGGACTCTGGATATCGTTCACCCCTCCACTTT. Its translation is CASSLDSGYRSPLHF.

This clonotype was counted between two and nine times. V and J are TRBV12-3 or TRBV12-4 and TRBJ2-2, with a possible D match to TRBD2 (5 bases). Trimming cost V 5 bases and J 2 bases, with 9 bases left between them. The CDR3 runs to 14 residues. CDR3 in amino acids: CASSNGINTGELFF. The CDR3 nucleotides are TGTGCCAGCAGTAACGGGATCAACACCGGGGAGCTGTTTTTT.

This clonotype was observed a handful of times. The chain recombines TRBV11-2 with TRBJ1-3, with 9 bases lining up with TRBD1. The CDR3 extends over 16 amino acids. The V gene end was trimmed by 5 bases and the J gene end by 2 bases; junction bases not matched to a gene: 7. Germline V gene lookup returns CDR1 SGHAT and CDR2 FQNNGV. The CDR3 loop reads CASSQQRTGAGNTIYF. CDR3 in DNA: TGTGCCAGCAGCCAACAGAGGACAGGGGCTGGAAACACCATATATTTT.

The genes are TRBV28 and TRBJ1-4; maybe TRBD1 (6 bases). The length of the CDR3 is 17 residues. From germline, CDR1 is MDHEN and CDR2 SYDVKM. V was clipped by 3 bases and J by 2 bases, with 16 bases between them. CDR3 sequence (DNA): TGTGCCAGCAGTTTGTTGGGCAGTAGGGGGACTAATGAAAAACTGTTTTTT. It is translated as CASSLLGSRGTNEKLFF.

J is TRBJ1-5 and V is TRBV5-1; TRBD1 aligns across 9 bases. The CDR3 sequence is 15 residues long. Germline V lookup: CDR1 SGHRS, CDR2 YFSETQ. V lost 2 bases and J lost 4; bases outside the gene matches: 4. In DNA form, the CDR3 reads TGCGCCAGCAGCTTTACCGGGACAGGGAATCAGCCCCAGCATTTT. It is translated as CASSFTGTGNQPQHF.